This TCR beta chain was recorded in a study of shared clonotypes between healthy human individuals. As to this clone: The antigen is undetermined.

CD45RO-negative, CCR7-positively selected cells formed the naive CD8 fraction, excluding terminally differentiated effector memory CD45RA+ cells. The repertoire was sequenced with immunoSEQ multiplex PCR; TCRdb's copy has only in-frame clones and lacks some. Among almost 700,000 clones, about 90% were seen once, and the ten largest hold roughly 24%. Findings and caveats of the study: Clonotype sharing across several donors was observed for around 4.5% of naive CD4 clonotypes.

V was clipped by 5 bases and J by 2 bases; unmatched bases: 16. The CDR3 loop spans 18 amino acids. CDR1 is SGHAT, CDR2 FQNNGV, per germline. The J gene is TRBJ2-3, the V gene TRBV11-2, with 7 bases aligning to TRBD2. The specimen was naive CD8+ T cells sorted from blood. This receptor was taken from a man in his thirties or forties in good health. The CDR3 here is CASSPGLRGGRNTDTQYF. DNA of the CDR3: TGTGCCAGCAGCCCCGGTTTGAGAGGCGGGAGAAACACAGATACGCAGTATTTT. The entire variable domain, with the rest obtained from reference TRBV11-2 and TRBJ2-3, is as follows: EAGVAQSPRYKIIEKRQSVAFWCNPISGHATLYWYQQILGQGPKLLIQFQNNGVVDDSQLPKDRFSAERLKGVDSTLKIQPAKLEDSAVYLCASSPGLRGGRNTDTQYFGPGTRLTVL.